These 11 T cell receptor beta chains came from one sample sequenced in a study of cytomegalovirus exposure and HLA in healthy donors. Primers for the PCR totalled 60 Vbeta and 13 Jbeta. The protocol was immunoSEQ multiplex PCR, while the TCRdb copy is restricted to in-frame clones and leaves out a portion. The table has some 65,000 clones, around 68% seen once. Sequencing was carried out using PBMCs. These receptors were obtained from a woman in her twenties or thirties in good health and CMV-seronegative.

There are a few counts of this clone. The V and J genes are TRBV4-1 and TRBJ2-1, with D tentatively TRBD1 (6 bases). This CDR3 has 18 residues. Germline loops: CDR1 MGHRA, CDR2 YSYEKL. The V end lost 1 base, the J end lost 0 bases, and 16 bases lay between the germline ends. This chain's CDR3 is CASSQGIPTGSSYNEQFF. For the CDR3, the DNA is TGCGCCAGCAGCCAAGGCATCCCAACAGGGAGCTCCTACAATGAGCAGTTCTTC.

The rearrangement links TRBV7-6 to TRBJ2-5, with 9 bases lining up with TRBD1. Unmatched junction bases numbered 6, after V lost 5 bases and J lost 5 bases. Looked up from germline, CDR1 is SGHVS and CDR2 is FNYEAQ. The CDR3 is 14 residues long. As DNA, the CDR3 is TGTGCCAGCAGCCCGGGACAGGGTCTGGAGACCCAGTACTTC. Protein: CASSPGQGLETQYF.

This clone was observed a few times. Germline and junction disagree at one end, which may indicate a read error. The rearrangement uses TRBV5-1 and TRBJ2-7; 7 bases are a match to TRBD1. The CDR3 totals 16 residues. Germline V gives CDR1 SGHRS, CDR2 YFSETQ. The CDR3 region has the DNA TGCGACAGCAGCGGACAGGTTACGACCCATACCTACGAGCAGTACTTC. Its translation: CDSSGQVTTHTYEQYF.

The V call is TRBV15, the J call TRBJ2-4; the match to TRBD2 covers 7 bases. The CDR3 is made up of 12 amino acids. Trimming at V came to 6 bases and at J to 7 bases, leaving 3 bases not matched to a gene. CDR1 and CDR2 (germline): LNHNV, YYDKDF (reference sequence). This CDR3 is CATRGEGNIQYF. CDR3 sequence (DNA): TGTGCCACCAGGGGGGAGGGGAACATTCAGTACTTC. Using reference TRBV15 and TRBJ2-4 for the parts outside the CDR3, the full variable domain is DAMVIQNPRYQVTQFGKPVTLSCSQTLNHNVMYWYQQKSSQAPKLLFHYYDKDFNNEADTPDNFQSRRPNTSFCFLDIRSPGLGDTAMYLCATRGEGNIQYFGAGTRLSVL.

This clone has a handful of counts. The chain combines TRBV4-1 with TRBJ1-5; TRBD1 might be the D (6 bases). V was cut by 0 bases and J by 3 bases, with 12 bases left in between. The germline gives CDR1 MGHRA, CDR2 YSYEKL. The CDR3 contains 16 residues. CDR3 nucleotides: TGCGCCAGCAGCCAAGAGAACTCAGGGGTCAATCAGCCCCAGCATTTT. Its protein product is CASSQENSGVNQPQHF.

The genes are TRBV6-1 and TRBJ2-7, with 8 bases fitting TRBD1. In germline, CDR1 is MNHNS, CDR2 SASEGT. The CDR3 is 14 residues long. J lost 0 bases, V lost 6 bases, and 4 bases had no gene match. In DNA, the CDR3 is TGTGCCAGCAGACGGGGGACAGGCTCCTACGAGCAGTACTTC. Protein product: CASRRGTGSYEQYF.

The chain combines TRBV5-4 with TRBJ2-7; 8 bases fit TRBD1. From germline, CDR1 is SGHNT and CDR2 YYREEE (reference sequence). V was pared by 7 bases and J by 0 bases, with 6 bases of the junction left unmatched. This CDR3 is built from 14 residues. CDR3 protein: CASSTGGFSYEQYF. The CDR3 DNA reads TGTGCCAGCTCCACAGGGGGGTTCTCCTACGAGCAGTACTTC. The whole variable domain, filled in from reference TRBV5-4 and TRBJ2-7, reads ETGVTQSPTHLIKTRGQQVTLRCSSQSGHNTVSWYQQALGQGPQFIFQYYREEENGRGNFPPRFSGLQFPNYSSELNVNALELDDSALYLCASSTGGFSYEQYFGPGTRLTVT.

The CDR3 sequence: CASSSDSLPKETQYF. The CDR3, as DNA: TGTGCCAGCTCATCGGACAGTCTTCCAAAAGAGACCCAGTACTTC. This chain connects TRBV18 to TRBJ2-5; D possibly corresponds to TRBD1 (6 bases). This CDR3 has 15 amino acids. Trimming cost V 5 bases and J 3 bases, with 16 bases left between them. Germline CDR1 and CDR2: KGHSH and LQKENI.

This clone has only one observation. The chain couples TRBV9 to TRBJ2-7; a possible D gene is TRBD1 (6 bases). Trimming stripped 0 bases from V and 3 bases from J, with 13 bases between. The CDR3 has 15 amino acids. Looked up from germline, CDR1 is SGDLS and CDR2 is YYNGEE. The DNA of the CDR3 is TGTGCCAGCAGCGTAGAACCCTTACAGGGCTACGAGCAGTACTTC. It specifies CASSVEPLQGYEQYF.

This rearrangement joins TRBV7-3 to TRBJ1-1, with 7 bases fitting TRBD1. The CDR3 is made up of 16 amino acids. Per germline, CDR1 SGHTA and CDR2 FQGTGA. V trimming: 5 bases; J trimming: 3 bases; junction bases outside the gene matches: 12. The CDR3: CASSEHRGGSYTEAFF. CDR3 DNA sequence: TGTGCCAGCAGCGAGCACAGGGGTGGATCGTACACTGAAGCTTTCTTT.

V is TRBV13 and J is TRBJ1-3; D may be TRBD1 (6 bases). This CDR3 spans 16 amino acids. Per germline, CDR1 PRHDT and CDR2 FYEKMQ (reference sequence). Deletions cut 3 bases from V and 1 base from J, with 13 bases between. The CDR3 DNA is TGTGCCAGCAGCTTCTCCAGAACAGGGTCTGGAAACACCATATATTTT. It specifies CASSFSRTGSGNTIYF.